This T cell receptor (beta chain) was identified in a study of blood T cell repertoires in COVID-19. Trimming pared 8 bases from V and 5 bases from J, leaving 12 bases between. The CDR3 loop spans 13 amino acids. Generated by immunoSEQ multiplex PCR, the TCRdb table keeps only in-frame clones and is missing some. The repertoire holds 140,000 to 150,000 clones, with around 73% as singletons. The study drew participants aged roughly 18 to 95 years from 20 to 30 US areas. This receptor was obtained from a woman aged 45-65 years who had recovered from COVID-19. The J gene is TRBJ1-4, the V gene TRBV12-3 or TRBV12-4; D might be TRBD1 (5 bases). Sequencing input: PBMCs or T cells enriched from blood (not recorded which). DNA of the CDR3: TGTGCCAGCGGCGGGACGGCAAATGAAAAACTGTTTTTT. Translating it yields CASGGTANEKLFF.